This T cell receptor beta chain was sequenced in a study of T cells in Graves' hyperthyroidism and ophthalmopathy. The sample holds many counts of this clonotype. Its specificity is not known. Amplification targeted TCR beta CDR3 regions from RNA transcripts. Researchers ran a first-round RT-PCR on the TCR CDR3 using the HTBI primer set. TCRdb re-called the multiplex PCR reads with MiXCR, one entry per CDR3 protein. The table includes roughly 500,000 distinct CDR3 sequences, around 13% detected once. Germline assignment: CDR1 SGHVS and CDR2 FNYEAQ. Trimming shortened V by 1 base and J by 4 bases, and 8 bases separated the two germline ends. The CDR3 extends over 14 amino acids. Study results and caveats: From stable hyperthyroidism, ophthalmopathy was separated by a 13 V-J model.

V gene TRBV7-6 combines with J gene TRBJ1-3, with D perhaps TRBD1 (6 bases). The TCR comes from a woman aged 25 to 39 with Graves' hyperthyroidism that later progressed to Graves' ophthalmopathy. Sequenced input: blood. Here the CDR3 reads CASSLGQAGNTIYF. CDR3 DNA: TGTGCCAGCAGCTTAGGACAGGCGGGAAACACCATATATTTT.